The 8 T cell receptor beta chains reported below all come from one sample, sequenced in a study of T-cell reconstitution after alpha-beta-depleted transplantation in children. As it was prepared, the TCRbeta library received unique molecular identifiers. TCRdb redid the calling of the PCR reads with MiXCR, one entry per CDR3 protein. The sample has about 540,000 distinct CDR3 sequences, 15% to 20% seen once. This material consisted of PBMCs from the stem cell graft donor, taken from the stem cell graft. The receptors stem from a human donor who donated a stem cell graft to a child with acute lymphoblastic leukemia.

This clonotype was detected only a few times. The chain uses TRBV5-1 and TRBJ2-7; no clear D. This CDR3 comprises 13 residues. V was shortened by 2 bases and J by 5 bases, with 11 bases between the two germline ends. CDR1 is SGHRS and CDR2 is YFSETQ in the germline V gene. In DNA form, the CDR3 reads TGCGCCAGCAGCTTCGCCAGCCTCAACGAGCAGTACTTC. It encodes CASSFASLNEQYF.

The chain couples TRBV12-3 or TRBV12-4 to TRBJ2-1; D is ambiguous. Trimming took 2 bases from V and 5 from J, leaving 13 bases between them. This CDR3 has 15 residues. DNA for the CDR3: TGTGCCAGCAGTTTAAGCGAGAACGGCCACAATGAGCAGTTCTTC. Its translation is CASSLSENGHNEQFF.

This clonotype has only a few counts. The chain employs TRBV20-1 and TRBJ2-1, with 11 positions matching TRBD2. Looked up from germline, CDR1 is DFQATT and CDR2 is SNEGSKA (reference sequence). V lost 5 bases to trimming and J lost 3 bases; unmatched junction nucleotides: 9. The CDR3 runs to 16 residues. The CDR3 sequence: CSAPTSGSTRYNEQFF. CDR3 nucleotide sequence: TGCAGTGCTCCTACTAGCGGGAGTACCCGCTACAATGAGCAGTTCTTC.

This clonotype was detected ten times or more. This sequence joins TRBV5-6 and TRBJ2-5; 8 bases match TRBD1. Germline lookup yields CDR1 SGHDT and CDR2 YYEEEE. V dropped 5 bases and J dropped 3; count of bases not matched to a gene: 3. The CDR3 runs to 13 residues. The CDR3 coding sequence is TGTGCCAGCAGAAAGGGACAGGAAGAGACCCAGTACTTC. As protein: CASRKGQEETQYF.

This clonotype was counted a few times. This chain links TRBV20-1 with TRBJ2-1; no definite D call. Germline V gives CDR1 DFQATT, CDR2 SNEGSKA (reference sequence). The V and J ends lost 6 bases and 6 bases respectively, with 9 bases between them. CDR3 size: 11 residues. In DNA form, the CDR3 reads TGCAGTGCCCCCGCGCGCAATGAGCAGTTCTTC. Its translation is CSAPARNEQFF.

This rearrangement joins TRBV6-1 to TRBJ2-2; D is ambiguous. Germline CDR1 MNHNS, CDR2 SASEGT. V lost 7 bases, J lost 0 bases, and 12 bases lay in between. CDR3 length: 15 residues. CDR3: CASTPLGANTGELFF. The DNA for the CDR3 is TGTGCCAGCACCCCTCTGGGTGCGAACACCGGGGAGCTGTTTTTT.

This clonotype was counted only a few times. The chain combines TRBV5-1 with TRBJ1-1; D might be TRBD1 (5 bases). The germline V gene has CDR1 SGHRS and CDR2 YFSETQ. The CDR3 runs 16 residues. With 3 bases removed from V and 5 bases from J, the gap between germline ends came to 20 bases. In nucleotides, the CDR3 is TGCGCCAGCAGCTCGCAAGGCCCAGCTGGGGGGACTGAAGCTTTCTTT. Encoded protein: CASSSQGPAGGTEAFF.

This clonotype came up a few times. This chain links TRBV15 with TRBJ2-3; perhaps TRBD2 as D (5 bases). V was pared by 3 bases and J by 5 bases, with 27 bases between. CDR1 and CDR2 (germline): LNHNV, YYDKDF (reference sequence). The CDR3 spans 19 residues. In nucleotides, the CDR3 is TGTGCCACCAGCAGCACAATTAGCTCCACAAGGGAGCTTGGAGATACGCAGTATTTT. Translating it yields CATSSTISSTRELGDTQYF. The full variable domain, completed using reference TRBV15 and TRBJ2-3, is DAMVIQNPRYQVTQFGKPVTLSCSQTLNHNVMYWYQQKSSQAPKLLFHYYDKDFNNEADTPDNFQSRRPNTSFCFLDIRSPGLGDTAMYLCATSSTISSTRELGDTQYFGPGTRLTVL.